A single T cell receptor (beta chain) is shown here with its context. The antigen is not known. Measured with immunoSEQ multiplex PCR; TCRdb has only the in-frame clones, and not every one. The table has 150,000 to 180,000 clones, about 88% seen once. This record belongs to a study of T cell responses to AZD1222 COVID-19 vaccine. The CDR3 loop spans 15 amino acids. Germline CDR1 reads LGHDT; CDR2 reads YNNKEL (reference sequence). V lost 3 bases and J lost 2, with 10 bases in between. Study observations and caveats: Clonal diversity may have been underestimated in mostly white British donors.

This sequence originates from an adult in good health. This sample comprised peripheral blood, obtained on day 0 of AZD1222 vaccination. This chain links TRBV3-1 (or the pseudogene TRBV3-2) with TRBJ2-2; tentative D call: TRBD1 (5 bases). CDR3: CASSHARGNTGELFF. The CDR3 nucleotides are TGTGCCAGCAGCCATGCTAGGGGTAACACCGGGGAGCTGTTTTTT.